Reported below is one T cell receptor (beta chain). V shed 3 bases and J shed 7 bases, with 9 bases lying between them. Germline values: CDR1 LNHNV, CDR2 YYDKDF (reference sequence). The CDR3 covers 13 residues. The data stem from a study of shared clonotypes between healthy human individuals. The method was immunoSEQ multiplex PCR; TCRdb's version includes in-frame clones alone and lacks a portion of them. Of about 2 million clones listed, about 95% are singletons. The chain combines TRBV15 with TRBJ2-2; no definite D call. The sequence was collected from a man aged 18 to 30 in good health. Sequenced: naive CD4+ T cells sorted from blood. The sample's subset: CD45RA+ positively selected. The CDR3 protein is CATSRGSGGELFF. Here the CDR3 DNA reads TGTGCCACCAGCAGGGGCTCTGGCGGGGAGCTGTTTTTT.